Listed here are 25 T cell receptor beta chains from one sample, sequenced in a study of T cell repertoires in cytomegalovirus infection. Their antigens remain unidentified. TCRdb re-derived calls from the reads in MiXCR, one entry per CDR3 protein. Here the sample spans 640,000 or so distinct CDR3 sequences, around 32% being singletons. The sequencing here drew on cultured PBMCs, taken from culture after CMV antigen stimulation. These receptors all stem from a human donor in good health (CMV status not recorded). Some clones in this sample may be carry-over from other donors' samples.

V gene TRBV7-6 combines with J gene TRBJ2-1; D is ambiguous. The V end lost 1 base, the J end lost 0 bases, and 10 bases lay between the germline ends. Germline values: CDR1 SGHVS, CDR2 FNYEAQ. The CDR3 spans 16 residues. The DNA of the CDR3 is TGTGCCAGCAGCTTAGGCCGACTCGTCTCCTACAATGAGCAGTTCTTC. Protein sequence: CASSLGRLVSYNEQFF.

The chain uses TRBV5-1 and TRBJ1-2; weak D call: TRBD1 (6 bases). V lost 4 bases to trimming and J lost 4 bases, with 14 bases between them. CDR1 is SGHRS, CDR2 YFSETQ, per germline. This CDR3 comprises 14 residues. As DNA, the CDR3 is TGCGCCAGCAGCGCAAACAGGGCCGGCTATGGCTACACCTTC. Protein sequence: CASSANRAGYGYTF.

This clonotype came up a few times. V usage is TRBV5-1 and J usage is TRBJ2-1; TRBD1 matches at 7 bases. CDR3 length: 14 amino acids. CDR1 is SGHRS and CDR2 is YFSETQ in the germline V gene. With 2 bases clipped from V and 5 bases from J, the junction kept 4 bases outside the gene matches. The CDR3 region has the DNA TGCGCCAGCAGCTTCCAGGGGGAAAACAATGAGCAGTTCTTC. Translating gives CASSFQGENNEQFF.

This chain uses TRBV7-9 with TRBJ2-3; the D gene is possibly TRBD2 (6 bases). Trimming left V 2 bases short and J 4 bases short, with 10 bases between. Germline V gene data show CDR1 as SEHNR and CDR2 as FQNEAQ (reference sequence). The CDR3 runs 14 residues. The DNA of the CDR3 is TGTGCCAGCAGCTTAACGGGAGCCTCAGATACGCAGTATTTT. Translation: CASSLTGASDTQYF. The full variable domain, with the rest looked up from reference TRBV7-9 and TRBJ2-3, is DTGVSQNPRHKITKRGQNVTFRCDPISEHNRLYWYRQTLGQGPEFLTYFQNEAQLEKSRLLSDRFSAERPKGSFSTLEIQRTEQGDSAMYLCASSLTGASDTQYFGPGTRLTVL.

The chain recombines TRBV5-1 with TRBJ2-7; 9 positions agree with TRBD1. This CDR3 has 14 residues. Trimming at V came to 5 bases and at J to 6 bases, leaving 9 bases not matched to a gene. CDR1 is SGHRS, CDR2 YFSETQ, per germline. CDR3 region: CASSSGTGPLEQYF. The CDR3 coding sequence is TGCGCCAGCAGTTCCGGGACAGGGCCGCTCGAGCAGTACTTC.

CDR3 sequence reads: CAWIANYGYTF. The CDR3 coding sequence is TGTGCCTGGATAGCTAACTATGGCTACACCTTC. The chain recombines TRBV30 with TRBJ1-2; no clear D. This CDR3 is built from 11 residues. Germline CDR1 is GTSNPN and CDR2 is SVGIG (reference sequence). Between the trimmed V and J ends, which lost 4 bases and 0 bases, there was a span of 3 bases.

The gene calls are TRBV14 and TRBJ1-1, with D perhaps TRBD1 (5 bases). This CDR3 spans 13 amino acids. CDR1 is SGHDN and CDR2 is FVKESK in the germline V gene. V was trimmed by 5 bases and J by 8 bases, leaving 15 bases between them. In DNA, the CDR3 is TGTGCCAGCAGCTGGGGCCCACTTACGGAAGCTTTCTTT. Translation: CASSWGPLTEAFF. The whole variable domain, filled in from reference TRBV14 and TRBJ1-1, reads EAGVTQFPSHSVIEKGQTVTLRCDPISGHDNLYWYRRVMGKEIKFLLHFVKESKQDESGMPNNRFLAERTGGTYSTLKVQPAELEDSGVYFCASSWGPLTEAFFGQGTRLTVV.

The CDR3: CASSTLRGPYNEQFF. Written as DNA, the CDR3 is TGTGCCAGCAGCACCCTGCGCGGTCCCTACAATGAGCAGTTCTTC. V usage is TRBV7-2 and J usage is TRBJ2-1; D remains ambiguous. This CDR3 has 15 amino acids. CDR1 is SGHTA and CDR2 is FQGNSA in the germline V gene. V lost 5 bases and J lost 2, with 13 bases in between.

This clonotype was detected only a few times. The chain recombines TRBV5-5 with TRBJ2-1; perhaps TRBD2 as D (6 bases). The CDR3 spans 13 residues. Germline values: CDR1 SGHKS, CDR2 YYEKEE (reference sequence). Trimming left V 2 bases short and J 7 bases short, with 10 bases between. This CDR3 is CASSFLGGNEQFF. The CDR3 region has the DNA TGTGCCAGCAGCTTTCTTGGGGGGAATGAGCAGTTCTTC.

This chain links TRBV20-1 with TRBJ2-3; D is undetermined. The CDR3 is 13 residues long. Germline CDR1 is DFQATT and CDR2 is SNEGSKA (reference sequence). V lost 0 bases, J lost 6 bases, and 10 bases lay in between. CDR3 coding DNA: TGCAGTGCTAGAGACACACCCACGGATACGCAGTATTTT. It encodes CSARDTPTDTQYF.

V usage is TRBV27 and J usage is TRBJ2-1; D is ambiguous. CDR1 and CDR2 from the germline V gene are MNHEY and SMNVEV (reference sequence). The CDR3 extends over 14 amino acids. Trimming took 7 bases from V and 4 from J, leaving 14 bases between them. The CDR3 sequence is CASKPEGFYNEQFF. The DNA for the CDR3 is TGTGCCAGCAAGCCGGAAGGCTTTTACAATGAGCAGTTCTTC.

This clonotype showed up just a few times. The genes are TRBV19 and TRBJ1-5; D remains ambiguous. CDR1 and CDR2 (germline): LNHDA, SQIVND (reference sequence). The CDR3 is 12 residues long. The V end was cut by 7 bases, the J end by 5 bases, with 9 bases between. CDR3 amino acids: CASKNRDQPQHF. The CDR3 DNA follows: TGTGCCAGTAAGAACAGAGATCAGCCCCAGCATTTT.

This clonotype was found a few times. The chain is built from TRBV5-1 and TRBJ2-5, with 10 nucleotides matching TRBD1. From germline, CDR1 is SGHRS and CDR2 YFSETQ. Germline trimming cut 4 bases from V and 5 bases from J; bases unmatched to any gene: 8. This CDR3 region has 15 residues. The CDR3 DNA sequence: TGCGCCAGCAGCCCGGACAGGGGGTACGGGGAGACCCAGTACTTC. Its protein is CASSPDRGYGETQYF.

Ten or more counts support this clonotype. The chain combines TRBV7-2 with TRBJ2-3; possibly TRBD2 for D (5 bases). Germline loops: CDR1 SGHTA, CDR2 FQGNSA. The CDR3 sequence is 12 residues long. The ends were cut back, 4 bases at V and 5 bases at J, with 7 bases in the middle. CDR3 DNA sequence: TGTGCCAGCAGCTCTGGGAGAGATACGCAGTATTTT. It specifies CASSSGRDTQYF.

The chain combines TRBV7-2 with TRBJ1-5; D gene unclear. CDR1 and CDR2 (germline): SGHTA, FQGNSA. The CDR3 totals 15 residues. V gave up 1 base and J gave up 0 bases, with 7 bases separating them. CDR3 residues: CASSLVWGSNQPQHF. The CDR3 nucleotides read TGTGCCAGCAGCTTAGTGTGGGGTAGCAATCAGCCCCAGCATTTT.

The chain employs TRBV18 and TRBJ2-3; TRBD1 matches 9 bases. With V trimmed by 3 bases and J by 6 bases, 7 bases remained unmatched. CDR1 KGHSH and CDR2 LQKENI come from the germline V gene. The CDR3 covers 15 residues. CDR3: CASSPRGQGVDTQYF. The CDR3 DNA follows: TGTGCCAGCTCACCGAGGGGACAGGGCGTTGATACGCAGTATTTT.

The chain couples TRBV25-1 to TRBJ1-5; no firm D call. CDR1 and CDR2 from the germline V gene are MGHDK and SYGVNS. With 5 bases removed from V and 6 bases from J, the gap between germline ends came to 11 bases. The CDR3 runs 13 residues. CDR3 DNA: TGTGCCAGCAGTACCGGGTGGGGTCAGCCCCAGCATTTT. Encoded protein: CASSTGWGQPQHF.

The chain uses TRBV5-4 and TRBJ2-2; 12 nucleotides agree with TRBD1. The CDR3 is 16 residues long. The V and J ends lost 5 bases and 7 bases, in that order; junction bases with no gene match: 9. CDR1 and CDR2 from the germline V gene are SGHNT and YYREEE (reference sequence). The chain's CDR3 is CASRAPGQGAIGELFF. DNA for the CDR3: TGTGCCAGCAGAGCCCCGGGACAGGGGGCGATCGGGGAGCTGTTTTTT.

The chain employs TRBV20-1 and TRBJ2-7; 12 bases map to TRBD2. The V gene end was trimmed by 3 bases and the J gene end by 3 bases; junction bases not matched to a gene: 3. The germline V gene encodes CDR1 DFQATT and CDR2 SNEGSKA (reference sequence). The CDR3 totals 14 residues. The CDR3: CSASTSGRSYEQYF. CDR3 nucleotide sequence: TGCAGTGCTAGTACTAGCGGGAGGAGCTACGAGCAGTACTTC.

The chain recombines TRBV7-2 with TRBJ2-3; 8 bases map to TRBD2. Germline assignment: CDR1 SGHTA and CDR2 FQGNSA. This CDR3 region has 16 residues. After removal of 4 bases from V and 3 bases from J, the junction contained 9 bases not matched to a gene. The CDR3, as DNA: TGTGCCAGCAGCTCGAGAGGAAGCGGGAGAACAGATACGCAGTATTTT. Residues: CASSSRGSGRTDTQYF.

DNA of the CDR3: TGTGCCAGCAGCCAGTTGGGACCAGATACGCAGTATTTT. It translates to CASSQLGPDTQYF. This chain links TRBV7-9 with TRBJ2-3; D tentatively fits TRBD1 or TRBD2 (5 bases each). The CDR3 length is 13 residues. Germline V gene data show CDR1 as SEHNR and CDR2 as FQNEAQ (reference sequence). V was clipped by 5 bases and J by 4 bases, with 10 bases between them.

J is TRBJ1-6 and V is TRBV12-3 or TRBV12-4; no firm D call. This CDR3 has 13 amino acids. V was cut by 3 bases and J by 10 bases, with 10 bases left in between. CDR3 coding DNA: TGTGCCAGCAGTTTCGCCCCAGGATCACCCCTCCACTTT. Protein sequence: CASSFAPGSPLHF.

This clonotype was observed a handful of times. This chain connects TRBV7-9 to TRBJ2-7; TRBD2 agrees at 14 bases. This CDR3 is 15 amino acids long. V shed 4 bases, J shed 7 bases, and the junction held 6 bases outside the gene matches. Germline V gene sequence: CDR1 SEHNR, CDR2 FQNEAQ (reference sequence). The CDR3 DNA reads as TGTGCCAGCAGCTCAGGACTAGCGGGGGGAATTGAGCAGTACTTC. It codes for CASSSGLAGGIEQYF.

This sequence joins TRBV19 and TRBJ2-3, with a tentative D call TRBD2 (5 bases). This CDR3 has 14 residues. Trimming removed 5 bases from V and 2 bases from J, with 11 bases in between. Germline V gene data show CDR1 as LNHDA and CDR2 as SQIVND (reference sequence). This CDR3 reads CASSPMRATDTQYF. CDR3 DNA: TGTGCCAGTAGTCCCATGAGGGCCACAGATACGCAGTATTTT.

The CDR3 region is CASRGLADYGETQYF. The CDR3 DNA reads TGTGCCAGCAGGGGACTAGCGGATTACGGGGAGACCCAGTACTTC. The chain uses TRBV6-1 and TRBJ2-5; 11 nucleotides match TRBD2. The CDR3 loop spans 15 amino acids. Germline V gene data show CDR1 as MNHNS and CDR2 as SASEGT. V lost 6 bases to trimming and J lost 5 bases; unmatched junction nucleotides: 8.